The 17 T cell receptor beta chains presented below share a single source sample, sequenced in a study of shared T cell receptors in the human thymus (dated by TCRdb to the early 2020s). The library was prepared using the immunoSEQ multiplex PCR assay. TCRdb re-hosts the immuneACCESS table, in-frame sequences only. Its copies lack some clones; in the studies checked, an unresolved V gene accounts for under half of them, and the cause for the rest is not known. The sample table shows a few hundred thousand clones, and approximately 95% are seen once. The biggest ten clones account for roughly 0.021% of the sample. Sequencing used thymocytes. The receptors were gathered from a human donor.

The DNA of the CDR3 is TGTGCCAGCAGCTTAGCGTTACTAGCTCCCGACATTCAGTACTTC. Amino acid sequence: CASSLALLAPDIQYF. The chain carries TRBV7-2 and TRBJ2-4; D may be TRBD2 (6 bases). Trimming left V 0 bases short and J 8 bases short, with 14 bases between. Germline-derived CDR1 and CDR2 are SGHTA and FQGNSA. The CDR3 sequence is 15 residues long.

This rearrangement joins TRBV4-1 to TRBJ2-7; 11 nucleotides align to TRBD1. The ends lost 1 base at V and 6 bases at J; junction bases unmatched: 5. The CDR3 runs 15 residues. Germline lookup yields CDR1 MGHRA and CDR2 YSYEKL. In nucleotides, the CDR3 is TGCGCCAGCAGCCAAGGTGGACAGGGGGCATCCGAGCAGTACTTC. Its translation: CASSQGGQGASEQYF.

The rearrangement links TRBV6-5 to TRBJ1-2; the D gene is possibly TRBD1 (6 bases). Per germline, CDR1 MNHEY and CDR2 SVGAGI. The V end was cut by 4 bases, the J end by 3 bases, with 12 bases between. The CDR3 is made up of 14 amino acids. The CDR3 here is CASSWGRGDYGYTF. In nucleotides, the CDR3 is TGTGCCAGCAGTTGGGGCAGGGGAGACTATGGCTACACCTTC.

The chain employs TRBV7-3 and TRBJ2-4; a possible D gene is TRBD1 (5 bases). V was shortened by 0 bases and J by 9 bases, with 9 bases between the two germline ends. The CDR3 has 13 amino acids. Per the germline V gene, CDR1 is SGHTA and CDR2 is FQGTGA. DNA for the CDR3: TGTGCCAGCAGCTTAACGGGGCTAGGCATTCAGTACTTC. This translates into CASSLTGLGIQYF. The full variable domain, in which reference TRBV7-3 and TRBJ2-4 provide the parts outside the CDR3, is GAGVSQTPSNKVTEKGKYVELRCDPISGHTALYWYRQSLGQGPEFLIYFQGTGAADDSGLPNDRFFAVRPEGSVSTLKIQRTERGDSAVYLCASSLTGLGIQYFGAGTRLSVL.

This chain uses TRBV5-6 with TRBJ2-7; D not certain. Germline values: CDR1 SGHDT, CDR2 YYEEEE. Deletions cut 0 bases from V and 2 bases from J, with 12 bases between. The CDR3 has 15 amino acids. The CDR3 region has the DNA TGTGCCAGCAGCTTGGCCGTCAGTATCACCTACGAGCAGTACTTC. Its protein product is CASSLAVSITYEQYF.

The CDR3 sequence is CASSPGRWSRKEQFF. The CDR3 bases are TGTGCCAGCTCCCCCGGTCGTTGGTCCCGAAAGGAGCAGTTCTTC. V and J are TRBV27 and TRBJ2-1, with D unresolved. CDR1 and CDR2 from the germline V gene are MNHEY and SMNVEV (reference sequence). The V end was cut by 8 bases, the J end by 10 bases, with 24 bases between. The CDR3 length is 15 residues.

J is TRBJ2-7 and V is TRBV4-3; D is uncertain. The germline V gene has CDR1 LGHNA and CDR2 YSLEER. V dropped 4 bases and J dropped 2 bases, with 18 bases sitting between them. There are 16 residues in the CDR3. This chain's CDR3 is CASSPRRNGIPYEQYF. The CDR3 DNA reads as TGCGCCAGCAGCCCAAGAAGGAATGGAATCCCCTACGAGCAGTACTTC.

As for this clone: This CDR3 is also generated by other DNA sequences in the sample. The V call is TRBV27, the J call TRBJ1-1; 8 nucleotides agree with TRBD1. CDR1 is MNHEY and CDR2 is SMNVEV in the germline V gene (reference sequence). This CDR3 spans 13 amino acids. The trim removed 8 bases at V and 4 bases at J, leaving 6 bases unmatched. The CDR3: CASSTGGSTEAFF. The CDR3 nucleotides read TGTGCCAGCTCAACAGGGGGGAGCACTGAAGCTTTCTTT.

The chain couples TRBV6-1 to TRBJ2-7; D is unclear. V was shortened by 6 bases and J by 1 base, with 10 bases between the two germline ends. The germline V gene has CDR1 MNHNS and CDR2 SASEGT. The CDR3 has 13 amino acids. The CDR3 nucleotides read TGTGCCAGCAGCGTTCCCCCGTCCTACGAGCAGTACTTC. This codes for CASSVPPSYEQYF.

This chain connects TRBV6-5 to TRBJ1-2, with 7 positions matching TRBD1. Germline loops: CDR1 MNHEY, CDR2 SVGAGI. This CDR3 comprises 14 residues. The V segment lost 7 bases and the J segment 4 bases; nucleotides outside the gene matches: 9. The DNA for the CDR3 is TGTGCCAGCACCTCCGACAGGGTGGGCTATGGCTACACCTTC. Encoded protein: CASTSDRVGYGYTF.

The chain carries TRBV28 and TRBJ2-3; D is ambiguous. V was clipped by 6 bases and J by 8 bases, with 9 bases between them. This CDR3 spans 11 amino acids. Germline V gene lookup returns CDR1 MDHEN and CDR2 SYDVKM. CDR3 sequence reads: CASRTYGTQYF. The CDR3 nucleotides read TGTGCCAGCAGGACCTACGGTACGCAGTATTTT.

The V gene is TRBV9, the J gene TRBJ1-1, with TRBD1 identical over 7 bases. V trimming: 4 bases; J trimming: 6 bases; junction bases outside the gene matches: 15. The CDR3 length is 16 residues. Germline CDR1 reads SGDLS; CDR2 reads YYNGEE. The CDR3 here is CASSLGTGEERAEAFF. The CDR3 DNA follows: TGTGCCAGCAGCCTGGGAACAGGGGAGGAACGGGCTGAAGCTTTCTTT.

CDR3 sequence reads: CASTGLATGFSYEQYF. The CDR3 coding sequence is TGTGCCAGCACTGGCTTAGCGACAGGGTTCTCCTACGAGCAGTACTTC. The V call is TRBV28, the J call TRBJ2-7, with 7 bases matching TRBD1. This CDR3 comprises 16 residues. Germline V gene lookup returns CDR1 MDHEN and CDR2 SYDVKM. Trimming removed 7 bases from V and 0 bases from J; junction bases left unmatched: 12.

The chain couples TRBV6-6 to TRBJ1-1, with D possibly being TRBD1 (5 bases). Germline CDR1 MNHNY, CDR2 SVGAGI (reference sequence). This CDR3 comprises 15 residues. Trimming removed 5 bases at V and 1 base at J, with 14 bases between. This CDR3 is CASSMRGCENTEAFF. The CDR3 nucleotides are TGTGCCAGCAGTATGCGGGGGTGCGAGAACACTGAAGCTTTCTTT.

This CDR3 is CASSWGPGDPYEQYF. The CDR3 bases are TGTGCCAGCAGTTGGGGGCCGGGGGATCCCTACGAGCAGTACTTC. The chain recombines TRBV27 with TRBJ2-7; D may match TRBD1 or TRBD2 (6 bases each). The length of the CDR3 is 15 residues. CDR1 and CDR2 from the germline V gene are MNHEY and SMNVEV (reference sequence). V was clipped by 4 bases and J by 2 bases, with 15 bases between them.

CDR3 in DNA: TGTGCCAGCAGTTTTCCTACCACTGAGCCAGGCCCCTACGAGCAGTACTTC. Encoded protein: CASSFPTTEPGPYEQYF. The chain links TRBV28 to TRBJ2-7; D remains unclear. In germline, CDR1 is MDHEN, CDR2 SYDVKM. The germline V and J ends were trimmed by 3 bases and 2 bases, with 20 bases remaining between them. The CDR3 contains 17 residues. The full variable domain, with the rest looked up from reference TRBV28 and TRBJ2-7, is DVKVTQSSRYLVKRTGEKVFLECVQDMDHENMFWYRQDPGLGLRLIYFSYDVKMKEKGDIPEGYSVSREKKERFSLILESASTNQTSMYLCASSFPTTEPGPYEQYFGPGTRLTVT.

The V gene is TRBV4-3, the J gene TRBJ1-2, with D perhaps matching TRBD1 (6 bases). Germline CDR1 LGHNA, CDR2 YSLEER. V was clipped by 3 bases and J by 6 bases, with 17 bases between them. The CDR3 spans 15 residues. In DNA, the CDR3 is TGCGCCAGCAGCCACGCAGAGGACAGCACCAATGGCTACACCTTC. As protein: CASSHAEDSTNGYTF.